A single sample is the source of the 32 T cell receptor beta chains below, sequenced in a study of T cell responses to AZD1222 COVID-19 vaccine. Profiling relied on immunoSEQ multiplex PCR, and the TCRdb table lists in-frame clones only, not all of them. The sample records about 140,000 clones, 80% to 95% being singletons. The source material was peripheral blood, sampled on day 0 of AZD1222 vaccination. The source of these receptors is an adult in good health.

V and J are TRBV6-5 and TRBJ1-2; 9 bases fit TRBD1. CDR3 length equals 15 residues. The ends lost 7 bases at V and 0 bases at J; junction bases unmatched: 6. From germline, CDR1 is MNHEY and CDR2 SVGAGI. The CDR3 DNA is TGTGCCAGCACCGTACAGGGGGCCGCTAACTATGGCTACACCTTC. Encoded protein: CASTVQGAANYGYTF.

The V call is TRBV6-6, the J call TRBJ1-4; no clear D. Germline V gene sequence: CDR1 MNHNY, CDR2 SVGAGI (reference sequence). With 6 bases removed from V and 7 bases from J, the gap between germline ends came to 15 bases. CDR3 length equals 14 residues. CDR3 protein: CASSSTGNGEKLFF. The CDR3 nucleotides are TGTGCCAGCAGCTCGACTGGTAACGGTGAAAAACTGTTTTTT.

CDR3 region: CAGGRGQETQYF. CDR3 nucleotides: TGTGCCGGAGGCAGGGGGCAAGAGACCCAGTACTTC. This rearrangement joins TRBV28 to TRBJ2-5; 7 bases are a match to TRBD1. Germline-derived CDR1 and CDR2 are MDHEN and SYDVKM. With 11 bases clipped from V and 2 bases from J, the junction kept 5 bases outside the gene matches. This CDR3 is built from 12 residues.

The rearrangement links TRBV19 to TRBJ2-2; D gene unclear. Germline CDR1 reads LNHDA; CDR2 reads SQIVND (reference sequence). Trimming took off 3 bases at V and 7 bases at J, with 15 bases between the two ends. CDR3 size: 15 residues. CDR3 DNA: TGTGCCAGTAGTATTTCAGCTACAAATAGCGGGGAGCTGTTTTTT. Translating it yields CASSISATNSGELFF.

The chain combines TRBV9 with TRBJ1-6; D remains unclear. The CDR3 has 15 residues. The V gene lost 0 bases and the J gene lost 7 bases, with 11 bases spanning the gap. The germline V gene encodes CDR1 SGDLS and CDR2 YYNGEE. The CDR3 sequence is CASSVAPAPNSPLHF. CDR3 DNA: TGTGCCAGCAGCGTAGCCCCGGCCCCAAATTCACCCCTCCACTTT. Full variable domain (outside the CDR3, taken from reference TRBV9 and TRBJ1-6): DSGVTQTPKHLITATGQRVTLRCSPRSGDLSVYWYQQSLDQGLQFLIQYYNGEERAKGNILERFSAQQFPDLHSELNLSSLELGDSALYFCASSVAPAPNSPLHFGNGTRLTVT.

The rearrangement links TRBV18 to TRBJ1-5; TRBD1 is a possible D gene (5 bases). The V end lost 3 bases, the J end lost 0 bases, and 15 bases lay between the germline ends. CDR3 length: 17 residues. Germline CDR1 and CDR2: KGHSH and LQKENI. The CDR3 protein is CASSPRQTKNSNQPQHF. CDR3 nucleotides: TGTGCCAGCTCACCTAGACAGACTAAAAATAGCAATCAGCCCCAGCATTTT.

The chain couples TRBV2 to TRBJ1-4; 7 bases match TRBD1. J gave up 0 bases and V 5 bases, and 3 bases lay outside the gene matches. The CDR3 loop spans 15 amino acids. Germline CDR1 and CDR2: SNHLY and FYNNEI. The CDR3 DNA follows: TGTGCCAGCAGTCGACAGGGTTCAACTAATGAAAAACTGTTTTTT. Residues: CASSRQGSTNEKLFF.

This chain joins TRBV15 and TRBJ1-1, with TRBD1 matching over 9 bases. J was trimmed by 0 bases and V by 1 base; bases with no gene match: 9. This CDR3 spans 18 amino acids. Germline CDR1 LNHNV, CDR2 YYDKDF (reference sequence). The CDR3 DNA reads as TGTGCCACCAGCAGAGGAGCGGGACAGGGAAATATGAACACTGAAGCTTTCTTT. This translates into CATSRGAGQGNMNTEAFF.

The count of this clone is one. The chain links TRBV27 to TRBJ2-7; 8 nucleotides align to TRBD2. V dropped 0 bases and J dropped 4; count of bases not matched to a gene: 8. The CDR3 spans 16 residues. From germline, CDR1 is MNHEY and CDR2 SMNVEV (reference sequence). CDR3 protein: CASSLSAGTRQYEQYF. The CDR3 nucleotides read TGTGCCAGCAGTTTATCGGCTGGGACTAGGCAGTACGAGCAGTACTTC.

The gene calls are TRBV9 and TRBJ1-1; maybe TRBD1 (5 bases). This CDR3 has 14 amino acids. Between the trimmed V and J ends, which lost 4 bases and 1 base, there was a span of 11 bases. The germline gives CDR1 SGDLS, CDR2 YYNGEE. As DNA, the CDR3 is TGTGCCAGCAGCCCTGGGGGGACGAACACTGAAGCTTTCTTT. This codes for CASSPGGTNTEAFF.

V gene TRBV27 combines with J gene TRBJ2-3; D unresolved. Germline CDR1 MNHEY, CDR2 SMNVEV (reference sequence). The CDR3 covers 15 residues. V dropped 3 bases and J dropped 6 bases, with 16 bases sitting between them. The CDR3 nucleotides are TGTGCCAGCAGTTTCACGGCCTCTCCCCCCGATACGCAGTATTTT. Protein product: CASSFTASPPDTQYF.

The chain couples TRBV2 to TRBJ1-1; perhaps TRBD1 as D (6 bases). The germline V gene has CDR1 SNHLY and CDR2 FYNNEI. The CDR3 length is 12 residues. V lost 8 bases and J 7 bases, leaving 14 bases between the germline ends. CDR3 sequence reads: CASGGTGSEAFF. The CDR3 bases are TGTGCCAGCGGAGGCACAGGGAGTGAAGCTTTCTTT.

The chain joins TRBV6-5 to TRBJ1-4; D perhaps matches TRBD1 (6 bases). The CDR3 runs 14 residues. Trimming left V 6 bases short and J 8 bases short, with 16 bases between. CDR1 and CDR2 (germline): MNHEY, SVGAGI. The CDR3 nucleotides are TGTGCCAGCAGGAGGGGGGGAGATCGGGAAAAACTGTTTTTT. This sequence encodes CASRRGGDREKLFF.

This chain uses TRBV7-2 with TRBJ1-4; 9 nucleotides line up with TRBD1. Germline trimming cut 5 bases from V and 5 bases from J; bases unmatched to any gene: 9. The CDR3 length is 16 residues. Germline V CDR1 and CDR2: SGHTA, FQGNSA. For the CDR3, the DNA is TGTGCCAGCAGCGACCGGCCGGGACAGGGAAATGAAAAACTGTTTTTT. Amino acids: CASSDRPGQGNEKLFF.

The table lists this clone with a count of one. This chain links TRBV4-2 with TRBJ1-1, with D possibly being TRBD1 (6 bases). Per the germline V gene, CDR1 is LGHNA and CDR2 is YNFKEQ. The V and J ends lost 5 bases and 5 bases respectively, with 18 bases between them. The CDR3 sequence is 15 residues long. As DNA, the CDR3 is TGTGCCAGCAGCTTCAGGGGAGGGGTGGAAACTGAAGCTTTCTTT. Residues: CASSFRGGVETEAFF.

The J gene is TRBJ2-5, the V gene TRBV7-6; D perhaps matches TRBD2 (7 bases). The V gene's germline CDR1 is SGHVS and CDR2 FNYEAQ. The CDR3 has 16 residues. V was trimmed by 4 bases and J by 9 bases, leaving 24 bases between them. CDR3 in DNA: TGTGCCAGCAGCTCGGGTCAGGGGACTAAGTTAGTGTCCCAGTACTTC. It encodes CASSSGQGTKLVSQYF.

The V and J genes are TRBV28 and TRBJ1-1; D not certain. The CDR3 runs to 14 residues. Trimming shortened V by 7 bases and J by 1 base, and 13 bases separated the two germline ends. Germline V gene data show CDR1 as MDHEN and CDR2 as SYDVKM. The CDR3 nucleotides are TGTGCCAGCACCCTACCTACGAAGAACACTGAAGCTTTCTTT. Residues: CASTLPTKNTEAFF.

This sequence joins TRBV19 and TRBJ2-7, with 10 bases lining up with TRBD2. Germline lookup yields CDR1 LNHDA and CDR2 SQIVND (reference sequence). The CDR3 covers 15 residues. V dropped 8 bases and J dropped 1; count of bases not matched to a gene: 8. This chain's CDR3 is CASRYGLAASYEQYF. Written as DNA, the CDR3 is TGTGCCAGTCGATACGGACTAGCGGCTTCCTACGAGCAGTACTTC.

The chain is built from TRBV5-1 and TRBJ1-4; possibly TRBD1 for D (6 bases). Germline loops: CDR1 SGHRS, CDR2 YFSETQ. V was shortened by 4 bases and J by 3 bases, with 13 bases between the two germline ends. This CDR3 has 15 residues. The CDR3 reads CASSRQGFPNEKLFF. CDR3 DNA: TGCGCCAGCAGCCGTCAGGGGTTTCCTAATGAAAAACTGTTTTTT.

The genes are TRBV29-1 and TRBJ2-3; no firm D call. Germline CDR1 SQVTM, CDR2 ANQGSEA. The CDR3 runs to 11 residues. V lost 0 bases, J lost 5 bases, and 3 bases lay in between. The DNA of the CDR3 is TGCAGCGTTGAAGATGGAGATACGCAGTATTTT. Protein sequence: CSVEDGDTQYF.

DNA for the CDR3: TGCGCCAGCAGCCCATTGGGGGCCTACGAGCAGTACTTC. Amino acids: CASSPLGAYEQYF. The chain has TRBV5-1 and TRBJ2-7; D assignment may be TRBD1 or TRBD2 (5 bases each). Trimming removed 4 bases at V and 2 bases at J, with 10 bases between. The CDR3 spans 13 residues. CDR1 and CDR2 from the germline V gene are SGHRS and YFSETQ.

The V gene is TRBV7-2, the J gene TRBJ1-3; D is ambiguous. Trimming stripped 1 base from V and 3 bases from J, with 10 bases between. The V gene's germline CDR1 is SGHTA and CDR2 FQGNSA. This CDR3 comprises 15 residues. CDR3 protein: CASSLEGTVGNTIYF. The CDR3 bases are TGTGCCAGCAGCTTAGAGGGTACAGTTGGAAACACCATATATTTT.

The V and J genes are TRBV6-5 and TRBJ1-4; unclear D gene. V was clipped by 6 bases and J by 0 bases, with 5 bases between them. This CDR3 comprises 13 residues. Germline V gives CDR1 MNHEY, CDR2 SVGAGI. CDR3 residues: CASRPATNEKLFF. CDR3 in DNA: TGTGCCAGCAGGCCCGCAACTAATGAAAAACTGTTTTTT.

This chain uses TRBV19 with TRBJ1-2, with D maybe TRBD1 (5 bases). V lost 4 bases and J 4 bases, leaving 25 bases between the germline ends. From germline, CDR1 is LNHDA and CDR2 SQIVND (reference sequence). CDR3 length equals 18 residues. The CDR3 DNA follows: TGTGCCAGTAGTAATGCCCTGCGTCTGGCAGCCGGGGGCTATGGCTACACCTTC. It encodes CASSNALRLAAGGYGYTF.

V gene TRBV3-1 (or the pseudogene TRBV3-2) combines with J gene TRBJ2-1; TRBD2 matches 12 bases. This CDR3 is 15 amino acids long. From germline, CDR1 is LGHDT and CDR2 YNNKEL (reference sequence). The V segment lost 4 bases and the J segment 4 bases; nucleotides outside the gene matches: 2. DNA of the CDR3: TGTGCCAGCAGCCCGACTAGCGGGAGTTACAATGAGCAGTTCTTC. This codes for CASSPTSGSYNEQFF.

J is TRBJ2-7 and V is TRBV4-3; TRBD2 matches 7 bases. Germline CDR1 and CDR2: LGHNA and YSLEER. V dropped 0 bases and J dropped 1; count of bases not matched to a gene: 6. The CDR3 sequence is 16 residues long. CDR3 DNA: TGCGCCAGCAGCCAAGATGAAACTAGCGAGTCCTACGAGCAGTACTTC. It encodes CASSQDETSESYEQYF.

This chain joins TRBV10-3 and TRBJ2-5, with 11 positions matching TRBD2. The CDR3 extends over 16 amino acids. V was pared by 4 bases and J by 0 bases, with 4 bases of the junction left unmatched. Germline V gene data show CDR1 as ENHRY and CDR2 as SYGVKD. The chain's CDR3 is CAISAGTSGYQETQYF. CDR3 in DNA: TGTGCCATCAGTGCTGGGACTAGCGGATACCAAGAGACCCAGTACTTC.

This chain joins TRBV12-3 or TRBV12-4 and TRBJ1-2; 7 bases align to TRBD1. J lost 8 bases, V lost 7 bases, and 10 bases had no gene match. The length of the CDR3 is 13 residues. CDR3 in DNA: TGTGCCAGCACTACGTTGGACAGGCACGGCTACACCTTC. Translating it yields CASTTLDRHGYTF.

The chain is built from TRBV7-3 and TRBJ2-2; perhaps TRBD1 as D (6 bases). The V gene lost 6 bases and the J gene lost 4 bases, with 15 bases spanning the gap. Per germline, CDR1 SGHTA and CDR2 FQGTGA. CDR3 size: 15 residues. The CDR3 sequence: CASRLLGGGTGELFF. DNA of the CDR3: TGTGCCAGCAGGTTACTAGGGGGTGGCACCGGGGAGCTGTTTTTT.

This clone occurred a few times. The chain joins TRBV10-3 to TRBJ1-2; 8 bases fit TRBD1. There are 17 residues in the CDR3. Trimming removed 10 bases from V and 5 bases from J; junction bases left unmatched: 21. From germline, CDR1 is ENHRY and CDR2 SYGVKD. The CDR3 reads CATTSETGVYPWYGYTF. The CDR3, as DNA: TGTGCCACCACCTCCGAGACAGGGGTATACCCCTGGTATGGCTACACCTTC.

The chain employs TRBV19 and TRBJ1-1; D unclear. The CDR3 contains 13 residues. CDR1 and CDR2 (germline): LNHDA, SQIVND (reference sequence). The germline V and J ends were trimmed by 1 base and 3 bases, with 6 bases remaining between them. The CDR3 region is CASSIGWDTEAFF. CDR3 nucleotides: TGTGCCAGTAGTATAGGGTGGGACACTGAAGCTTTCTTT.

The chain employs TRBV3-1 (or the pseudogene TRBV3-2) and TRBJ1-2, with TRBD1 identical over 8 bases. The trim removed 4 bases at V and 8 bases at J, leaving 6 bases unmatched. Germline values: CDR1 LGHDT, CDR2 YNNKEL (reference sequence). The CDR3 has 13 amino acids. Here the CDR3 DNA reads TGTGCCAGCAGCCCTGGACAGGGACAAGGCTACACCTTC. Protein sequence: CASSPGQGQGYTF.